This record concerns one TCR beta chain sequence. Antigen: not known. This specimen comes from a study of long-term antiretroviral therapy in people with HIV. Running of the v3.0 immunoSEQ assay took place at survey level. Sequencing was performed with immunoSEQ multiplex PCR; in TCRdb, only in-frame clones are kept and a portion is missing. The sample holds around 30,000 clones; roughly 78% are singletons and the top ten take about 10%. Findings of the study overall: Post-ART samples showed increased diversity that remained below transplant donor control levels. The ART regimens used between the mid-2000s and the late 2010s may be less effective than current ones.

None of the participants with HIV were treated outside the United States. Sequencing used unsorted PBMCs, obtained 1.5 years before starting antiretroviral therapy. The sequence came from a man between 18 and 35 years old with HIV.

The CDR3 DNA sequence: TGTGCCAGCAGCTTTACTCCTTACGAGCAGTACTTC. It encodes CASSFTPYEQYF. The chain uses TRBV7-9 and TRBJ2-7, with D uncertain. From germline, CDR1 is SEHNR and CDR2 FQNEAQ (reference sequence). The CDR3 consists of 12 residues. Trimming stripped 3 bases from V and 4 bases from J, with 7 bases between.